This TCR beta chain was obtained from a study of regulatory T cells in long-lasting Graves disease (dated by TCRdb to about 2021). As for the study more broadly: In the newly diagnosed Graves' disease group, patients had been taking antithyroid drugs for less than 3 months. A total of about 33 samples underwent TCR sequencing: around 13 from persistent and roughly 20 from newly diagnosed Graves' disease patients. The study took place in China and was registered as a clinical trial. Patients with persistent Graves' disease were compared with patients with newly diagnosed Graves' disease using TCR sequencing and RNA sequencing of peripheral blood. What the work shows at the level of the full study, not this receptor alone: Compared with newly diagnosed patients, patients with persistent Graves' disease had lower TCR Shannon entropy and fewer highly expanded clones, which suggests clonal expansion. Only the TCR beta chain was sequenced and analyzed. Preferential use of TRBV28, TRBJ1-2 and TRBJ2-5 was observed in persistent disease, whereas TRBV20-1 and TRBJ2-1 were favored in newly diagnosed disease. Persistent patients shared more public clonotypes among themselves (around 3,000) than newly diagnosed patients did (approximately 970). The authors noted that the small sample size was a limitation that may lower accuracy. Peripheral blood alone was examined, since thyroid tissue, which constituted the primary lesion, could not be accessed.

The CDR3, cysteine through phenylalanine, is 18 amino acids long. Just the 54-base CDR3 DNA is kept, in frame starting at base 1. Here V drops 0 bases and J drops 1 base, and the junction holds 6 bases not matched to any gene. CDR1 SGHKS and CDR2 YYEKEE are derived from the germline V gene (reference sequence). To note about this clonotype: Its antigen target is currently unknown. No base quality values were provided; no much bigger clone lies one nucleotide off.

In the paper's terms, the time point label means: newly diagnosed GD, antithyroid drugs for less than 3 months. For both TCR sequencing and RNA sequencing, RNA was extracted from PBMCs in TRIzol. The diagnosis of Graves' disease was made according to American Thyroid Association guidelines. Patients for the study were recruited at an endocrinology department in Xi'an, China. Each patient gave 7.5 to 10 milliliters of peripheral blood, collected in an EDTA anticoagulant tube. Ficoll Paque Plus density gradient separation was used to isolate PBMCs, and no further T cell sorting was done. An Agilent 2100 Bioanalyzer and agarose gel were used to check RNA quality, and a NanoDrop 2000 was used to measure RNA concentration. The method was multiplex PCR. Sequencing was carried out with an Illumina HiSeq 4000. CDR3 regions were amplified by Arm-PCR with iRepertoire HTBI primers to construct TCR beta libraries. Before sequencing, the PCR products underwent gel purification. Under the source paper's analysis protocol: Across samples, approximately 68 TRBV and roughly 13 TRBJ segments were identified and used for gene usage analysis of CDR3 amino acid clonotypes. COPE and FqMerger were used to merge filtered high-quality paired reads into contigs. BLAST was used to align contigs to IMGT TRBV, TRBD and TRBJ reference genes, with CDR3 defined following IMGT. Any clonotype with a frequency above 0.1% was classified as a highly expanded clone. Repertoire diversity was measured by Shannon entropy, and V-J evenness by the Gini coefficient. A clonotype was considered public if more than one individual shared it. TCRdb took the public reads, trimmed them with fastp at Q25, ran MiXCR for clone calling and kept in-frame beta chains. Rows with a matching CDR3 protein are joined into one entry that keeps the most common DNA and genes. These V and J calls are TCRdb output, not the study's own analysis. The sample table contains a few hundred thousand distinct CDR3 sequences; only one count was recorded for roughly 15% of them. The ten largest make up about 8% of the sample.

The same data also went into a second study, on T cells in Graves' hyperthyroidism and ophthalmopathy. Drawing on the second study: Stable Graves' hyperthyroidism was defined as the absence of progression to ophthalmopathy over 18 months of follow-up. The hyperthyroidism patients were between 18 and 65 years old and newly diagnosed, with a disease duration of less than 2 months. The study excluded patients with uncontrolled infections, other autoimmune diseases, pregnancy or lactation. Clinical symptoms, serum thyroxine and TRAb, thyroid ultrasound, and orbital computed tomography formed the basis for the diagnoses. For the first round of RT-PCR on the TCR CDR3, the HTBI primer set was used together with the Qiagen OneStep RT-PCR kit. Blood samples also contained most of the expanded thyroid clonotypes (frequency above 0.001), which suggests that blood repertoires may reflect thyroid immune responses. A model built on a 13 V-J signature distinguished ophthalmopathy from stable hyperthyroidism, reaching 85% to 90% sensitivity and about 81% specificity in cross-validation and 80%/75% in testing. During validation, the model predicted progression to ophthalmopathy a median of roughly six months ahead of onset, with approximately 71% sensitivity and around 72% specificity. To identify distinguishing TCR V-J signatures, a discovery cohort of 95 to 100 patients was used, comprising 40 to 45 with Graves' ophthalmopathy and some 57 with stable Graves' hyperthyroidism. Whether ophthalmopathy could be predicted prospectively was tested in an independent validation cohort made up of roughly 19 hyperthyroidism patients plus 17 patients who later progressed to ophthalmopathy. For training and testing, the 95 to 100 patients in the discovery cohort were randomly divided in a 7:3 ratio. The study also compared thyroid tissue and blood T-cell repertoires from 6 or 7 Graves' hyperthyroidism patients. Once sampling was done, hyperthyroidism patients were given methimazole at a starting dose of 30 mg daily, whereas ophthalmopathy patients were given high-dose intravenous methylprednisolone. A second multiplex PCR round built the libraries, followed by size selection and purification. Libraries were sequenced paired-end with 100 bp reads on an Illumina HiSeq2000. SOAPnuke was used to process the raw data, with reads discarded if the reads contained adapters or uncalled bases, had a mean Phred below 15, or lacked an exact constant-primer or identifier match. COPE v1.2.5 was used to merge high-quality paired reads, and clonotypes were defined as unique nucleotide sequences. MiTCR v1.1 was used to align the clonotypes against IMGT TRBV, TRBD and TRBJ reference segments. The analysis was restricted to V-J combinations with a frequency above 0.0001, which together covered 99.2% of the repertoires. A TCS score was defined as the ratio of F50 (clonal expansion) to E x V (chaos), with BLOSUM62-based TCRdist applied between CDR3 peptides within each V-J. Welch's t-statistics and random forest reduced around 520 V-J features to about 12, which were used in a naive Bayes classifier (R e1071). No statistical method was used to set the sample size in advance, and investigators knew the group allocation. The paper describes TCR Vbeta CDR3 sequencing of about 140 peripheral blood samples, made up of 43 ophthalmopathy patients, approximately 76 hyperthyroidism patients and approximately 17 progressor patients.

This clonotype originated in a woman in her 40s with Graves disease. Donor details come from another sample of the same person, matched by shared clones. The material was peripheral blood mononuclear cells (PBMCs), obtained at new diagnosis, from a patient treated with antithyroid drugs. The rearranged chain carries TRBV5-5 and TRBJ2-7, with 14 bases matching TRBD2. The DNA sequence follows: TGTGCCAGCAGCTTGGGGGGACTAGCGGGAGACTGGTCCTACGAGCAGTACTTC. This codes for CASSLGGLAGDWSYEQYF.